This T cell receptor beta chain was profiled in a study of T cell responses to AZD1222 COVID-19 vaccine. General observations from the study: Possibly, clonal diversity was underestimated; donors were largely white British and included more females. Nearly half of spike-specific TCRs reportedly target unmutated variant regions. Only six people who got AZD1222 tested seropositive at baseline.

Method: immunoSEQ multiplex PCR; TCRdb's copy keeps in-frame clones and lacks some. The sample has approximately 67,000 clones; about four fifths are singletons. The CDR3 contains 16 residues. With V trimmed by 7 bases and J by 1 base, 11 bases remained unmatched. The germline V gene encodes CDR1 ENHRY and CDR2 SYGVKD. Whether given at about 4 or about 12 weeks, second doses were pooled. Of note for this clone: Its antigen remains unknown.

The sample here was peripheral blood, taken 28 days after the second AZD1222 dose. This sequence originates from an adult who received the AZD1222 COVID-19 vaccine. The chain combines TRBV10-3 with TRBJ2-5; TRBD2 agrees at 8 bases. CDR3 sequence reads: CAITQKSGGSQETQYF. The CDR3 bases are TGTGCCATCACCCAGAAAAGCGGGGGTTCCCAAGAGACCCAGTACTTC.